This TCR beta chain was profiled in a study of regulatory T cells in long-lasting Graves disease. Time point denoted: newly diagnosed GD, antithyroid drugs for less than 3 months. Making the TCR library involved RNA that had been extracted from PBMCs. Points from the study as a whole: More public clonotypes were shared by persistent patients (2,741) than by new patients (roughly 970). The researchers studied only peripheral blood, not thyroid tissue.

With respect to this clonotype: The target antigen is unknown.

With iRepertoire HTBI primers and Arm-PCR of CDR3 regions, TCR beta libraries were built. TCRdb analysed the multiplex PCR reads with MiXCR anew, one entry per CDR3 protein. The table has 400,000 to 500,000 distinct CDR3 sequences, roughly 15% seen once; the top ten hold about a quarter. Another study also made use of these data, one on T cells in Graves' hyperthyroidism and ophthalmopathy. That study adds: Researchers ran a first-round RT-PCR on the TCR CDR3 using the HTBI primer set.

The sequence came from a woman between 18 and 29 years old with Graves disease. Sequencing was performed on peripheral blood mononuclear cells (PBMCs), taken at new diagnosis, from a patient treated with antithyroid drugs.

This CDR3 reads CASSSGLAGAGEQYF. The CDR3 DNA follows: TGTGCCAGCAGCTCGGGACTAGCGGGAGCTGGCGAGCAGTACTTC. This chain links TRBV7-2 with TRBJ2-7; 14 positions match TRBD2. The CDR3 consists of 15 residues. Germline V gives CDR1 SGHTA, CDR2 FQGNSA. After removal of 4 bases from V and 6 bases from J, the junction contained 5 bases not matched to a gene.